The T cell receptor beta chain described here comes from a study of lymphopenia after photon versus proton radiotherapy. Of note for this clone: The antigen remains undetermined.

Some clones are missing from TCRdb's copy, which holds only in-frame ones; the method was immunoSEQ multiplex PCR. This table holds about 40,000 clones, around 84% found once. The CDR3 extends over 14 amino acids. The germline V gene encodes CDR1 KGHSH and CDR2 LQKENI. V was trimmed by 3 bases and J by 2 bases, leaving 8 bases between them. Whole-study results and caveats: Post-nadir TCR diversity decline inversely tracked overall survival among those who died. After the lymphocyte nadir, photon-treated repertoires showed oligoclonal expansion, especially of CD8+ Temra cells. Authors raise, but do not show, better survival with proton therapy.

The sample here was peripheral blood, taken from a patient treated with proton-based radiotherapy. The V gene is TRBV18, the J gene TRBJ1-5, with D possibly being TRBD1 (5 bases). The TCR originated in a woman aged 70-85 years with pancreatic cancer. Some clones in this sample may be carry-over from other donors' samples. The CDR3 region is CASSPGGGNQPQHF. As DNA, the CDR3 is TGTGCCAGCTCACCGGGGGGAGGCAATCAGCCCCAGCATTTT.